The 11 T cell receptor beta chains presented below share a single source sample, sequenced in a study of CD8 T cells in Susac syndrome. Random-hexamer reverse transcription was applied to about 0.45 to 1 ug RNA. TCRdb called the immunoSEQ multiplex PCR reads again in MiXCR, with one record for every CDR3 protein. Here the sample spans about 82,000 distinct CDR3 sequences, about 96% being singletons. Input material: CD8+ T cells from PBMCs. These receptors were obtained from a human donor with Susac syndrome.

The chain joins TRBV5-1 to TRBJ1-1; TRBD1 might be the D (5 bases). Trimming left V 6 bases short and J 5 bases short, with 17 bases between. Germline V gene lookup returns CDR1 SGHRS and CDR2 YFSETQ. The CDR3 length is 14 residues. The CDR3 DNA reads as TGCGCCAGCAAAAAAGCCCGGGGGGAGACTGAAGCTTTCTTT. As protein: CASKKARGETEAFF.

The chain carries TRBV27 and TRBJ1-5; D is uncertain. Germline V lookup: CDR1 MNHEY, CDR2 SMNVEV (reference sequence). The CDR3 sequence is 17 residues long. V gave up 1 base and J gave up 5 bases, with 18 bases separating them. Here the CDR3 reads CASSLLGEMDADQPQHF. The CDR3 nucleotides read TGTGCCAGCAGTTTATTAGGAGAAATGGACGCGGATCAGCCCCAGCATTTT.

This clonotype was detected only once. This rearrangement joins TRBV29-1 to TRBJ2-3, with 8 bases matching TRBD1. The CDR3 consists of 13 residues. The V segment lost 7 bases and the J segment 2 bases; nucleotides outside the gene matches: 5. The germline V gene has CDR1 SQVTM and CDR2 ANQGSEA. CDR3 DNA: TGCAGCGAAAGACAGGGGTTCACAGATACGCAGTATTTT. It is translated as CSERQGFTDTQYF.

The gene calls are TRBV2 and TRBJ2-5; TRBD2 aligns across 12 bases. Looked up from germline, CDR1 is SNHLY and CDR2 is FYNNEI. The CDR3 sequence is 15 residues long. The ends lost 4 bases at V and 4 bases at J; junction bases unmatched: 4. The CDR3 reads CASSGLAGARETQYF. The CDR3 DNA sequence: TGTGCCAGCAGTGGACTAGCGGGGGCCCGAGAGACCCAGTACTTC.

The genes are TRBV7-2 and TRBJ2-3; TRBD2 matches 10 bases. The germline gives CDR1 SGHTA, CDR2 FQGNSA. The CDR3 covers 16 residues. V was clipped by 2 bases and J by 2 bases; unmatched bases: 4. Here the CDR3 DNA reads TGTGCCAGCAGCTTAAATCTAGCGGGAGTCACAGATACGCAGTATTTT. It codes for CASSLNLAGVTDTQYF.

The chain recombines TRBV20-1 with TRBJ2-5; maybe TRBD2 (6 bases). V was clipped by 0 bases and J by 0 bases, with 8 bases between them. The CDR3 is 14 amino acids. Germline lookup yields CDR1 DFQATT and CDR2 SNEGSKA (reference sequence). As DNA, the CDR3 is TGCAGTGCTAGAGAGTGGGGGGACCAAGAGACCCAGTACTTC. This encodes CSAREWGDQETQYF.

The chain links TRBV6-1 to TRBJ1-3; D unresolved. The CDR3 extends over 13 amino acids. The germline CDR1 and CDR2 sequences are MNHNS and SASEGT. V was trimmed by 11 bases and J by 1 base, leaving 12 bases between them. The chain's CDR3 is CALKEVSGNTIYF. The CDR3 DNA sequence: TGTGCCCTGAAGGAGGTTTCTGGAAACACCATATATTTT.

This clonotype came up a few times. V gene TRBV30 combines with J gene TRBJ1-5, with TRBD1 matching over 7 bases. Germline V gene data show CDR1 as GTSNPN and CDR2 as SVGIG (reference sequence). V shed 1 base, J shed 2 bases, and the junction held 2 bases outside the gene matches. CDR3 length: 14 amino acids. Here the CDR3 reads CAWSAGQGNQPQHF. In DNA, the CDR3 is TGTGCCTGGAGTGCCGGACAGGGCAATCAGCCCCAGCATTTT.

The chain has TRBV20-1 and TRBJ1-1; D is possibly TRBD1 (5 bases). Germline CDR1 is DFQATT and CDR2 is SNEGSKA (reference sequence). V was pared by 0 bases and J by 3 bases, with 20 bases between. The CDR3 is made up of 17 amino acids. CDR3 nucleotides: TGCAGTGCTAGAGATCTCGGCCTGGCAGGGAGGGACACTGAAGCTTTCTTT. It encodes CSARDLGLAGRDTEAFF.

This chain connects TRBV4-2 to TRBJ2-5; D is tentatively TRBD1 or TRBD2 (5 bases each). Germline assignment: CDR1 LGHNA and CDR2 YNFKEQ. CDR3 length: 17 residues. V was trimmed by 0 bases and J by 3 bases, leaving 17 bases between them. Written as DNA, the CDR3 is TGTGCCAGCAGCCAAGATGTATGGGGGACCTCTGAAGAGACCCAGTACTTC. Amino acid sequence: CASSQDVWGTSEETQYF.

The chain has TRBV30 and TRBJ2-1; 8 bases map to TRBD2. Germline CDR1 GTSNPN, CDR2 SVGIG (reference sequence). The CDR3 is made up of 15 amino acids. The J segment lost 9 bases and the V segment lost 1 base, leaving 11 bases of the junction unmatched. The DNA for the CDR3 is TGTGCCTGGAGTGGGGCGCCGGGACTAGAAGCTGAGCAGTTCTTC. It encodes CAWSGAPGLEAEQFF.